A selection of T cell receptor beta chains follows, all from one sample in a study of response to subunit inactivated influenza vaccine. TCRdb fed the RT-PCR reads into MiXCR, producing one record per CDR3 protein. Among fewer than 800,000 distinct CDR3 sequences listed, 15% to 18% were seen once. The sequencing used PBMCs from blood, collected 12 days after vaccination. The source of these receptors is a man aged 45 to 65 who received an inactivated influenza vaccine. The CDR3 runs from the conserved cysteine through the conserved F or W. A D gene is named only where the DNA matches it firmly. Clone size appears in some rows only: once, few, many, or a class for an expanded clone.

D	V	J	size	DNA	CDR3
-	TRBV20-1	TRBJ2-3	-	TGCAGTGGGGCCACAGATACGCAGTATTTT	CSGATDTQYF
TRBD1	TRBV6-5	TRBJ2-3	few	TGTGCCAGCAGTTACTCTTTTACAGGGGGCGTTCGTACAGATACGCAGTATTTT	CASSYSFTGGVRTDTQYF
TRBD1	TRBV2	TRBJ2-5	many	TGTGCCAGCAGAGAGGGACAGGGTCAAGAGACCCAGTACTTC	CASREGQGQETQYF
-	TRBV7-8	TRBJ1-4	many	TGTGCCAGCAGCCTACAGGGTAGGACTAATGAAAAACTGTTTTTT	CASSLQGRTNEKLFF
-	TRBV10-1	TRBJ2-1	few	TGCGCCCGCAGGACGGCATCCTACAATGAGCAGTTCTTC	CARRTASYNEQFF
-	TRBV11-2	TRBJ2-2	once	TGTGCCAGCAGCTTAAGCCCTCCCCTTTCCCGTGGGCTGACCGGGGAGCTGTTTTTT	CASSLSPPLSRGLTGELFF
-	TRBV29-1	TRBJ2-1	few	TGCAGCGTTGCGAAAGGACTTTCCTACAATGAGCAGTTCTTC	CSVAKGLSYNEQFF
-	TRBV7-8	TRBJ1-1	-	TGTGCCAGCAGCGCGGGACACAACACTGAAGCTTTCTTT	CASSAGHNTEAFF
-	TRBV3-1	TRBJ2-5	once	TGTGCCAGCAGCCTAAGCACCGGGCCTTGGGAGACCCAGTACTTC	CASSLSTGPWETQYF
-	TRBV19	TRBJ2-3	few	TGTGCCAGTAGCATCTCCCGAGGAGATACGCAGTATTTT	CASSISRGDTQYF
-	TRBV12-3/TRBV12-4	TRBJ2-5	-	TGTGCCAGCAGCCCCGTGGGGCGGGACCAAGAGACCCAGTACTTC	CASSPVGRDQETQYF
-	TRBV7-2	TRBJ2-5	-	TGTGCCAGCAGCTTATCACGGGGAGCGATACAAGAGACCCAGTACTTC	CASSLSRGAIQETQYF
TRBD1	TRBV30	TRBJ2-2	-	TGTGCCTGGAGTCACTACAGGGGGCGAGGCACCGGGGAGCTGTTTTTT	CAWSHYRGRGTGELFF
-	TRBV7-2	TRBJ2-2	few	TGTGCCAGCAGCTTGAACCCCATGAGGACCGGGGAGCTGTTTTTT	CASSLNPMRTGELFF
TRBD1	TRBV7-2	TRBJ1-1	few	TGTGCCAGCAGCTCGTCCGGGACAGCGAGGAACACTGAAGCTTTCTTT	CASSSSGTARNTEAFF
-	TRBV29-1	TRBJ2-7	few	TGCAGCGTGCAACAGGGTACTCGGACCCGGGAGCAGTACTTC	CSVQQGTRTREQYF
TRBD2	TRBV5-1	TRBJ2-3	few	TGCGCCAGCAGCAGCGGACTAGCGGGGGGTACTGCTAGCACAGATACGCAGTATTTT	CASSSGLAGGTASTDTQYF
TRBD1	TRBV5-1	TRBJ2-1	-	TGCGCCAGCAGCTCGATGACAGGGGTCTCCAATGAGCAGTTCTTC	CASSSMTGVSNEQFF
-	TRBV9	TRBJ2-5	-	TGTGCCAGCAGCGTAGGAGTTTGGGAGACCCAGTACTTC	CASSVGVWETQYF
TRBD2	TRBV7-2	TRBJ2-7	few	TGTGCCAGCAGCATACTAGGACTAGCGGGGACGTACTTC	CASSILGLAGTYF
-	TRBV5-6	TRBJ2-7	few	TGTGCCAGCAGCCTGGGGTTAGCCGACGAGCAGTACTTC	CASSLGLADEQYF
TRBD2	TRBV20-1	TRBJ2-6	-	TGCAGTGCTGCTTGGCGGGCGGGAGGGCCTGGGGCCAACGTCCTGACTTTC	CSAAWRAGGPGANVLTF
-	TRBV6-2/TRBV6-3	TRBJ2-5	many	TGTGCCAGCAGTTACTTCCTAAAAGAGACCCAGTACTTC	CASSYFLKETQYF
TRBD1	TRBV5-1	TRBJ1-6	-	TGCGCCAGCAGACCAGGGGGTGGGAATTCACCCCTCCACTTT	CASRPGGGNSPLHF
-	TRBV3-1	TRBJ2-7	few	TGTGCCAGCAGCCAAGATTGGGGGACAACCTCCTCCGAGCAGTACTTC	CASSQDWGTTSSEQYF
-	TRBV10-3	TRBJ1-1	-	TGTGCCATCAGTGGGACGAACACTGAAGCTTTCTTT	CAISGTNTEAFF
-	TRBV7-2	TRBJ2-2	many	TGTGCCAGCAGCCTCGGAACAGGCGGGGAGCTGTTTTTT	CASSLGTGGELFF
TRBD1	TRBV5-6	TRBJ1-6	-	TGTGCCAGCAGCGGCGGGGACAGGAGAGGCTCCTATAATTCACCCCTCCACTTT	CASSGGDRRGSYNSPLHF
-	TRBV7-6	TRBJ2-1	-	TGTGCCAGCAGCTTAGGGGGGCGGTTAAATGAGCAGTTCTTC	CASSLGGRLNEQFF